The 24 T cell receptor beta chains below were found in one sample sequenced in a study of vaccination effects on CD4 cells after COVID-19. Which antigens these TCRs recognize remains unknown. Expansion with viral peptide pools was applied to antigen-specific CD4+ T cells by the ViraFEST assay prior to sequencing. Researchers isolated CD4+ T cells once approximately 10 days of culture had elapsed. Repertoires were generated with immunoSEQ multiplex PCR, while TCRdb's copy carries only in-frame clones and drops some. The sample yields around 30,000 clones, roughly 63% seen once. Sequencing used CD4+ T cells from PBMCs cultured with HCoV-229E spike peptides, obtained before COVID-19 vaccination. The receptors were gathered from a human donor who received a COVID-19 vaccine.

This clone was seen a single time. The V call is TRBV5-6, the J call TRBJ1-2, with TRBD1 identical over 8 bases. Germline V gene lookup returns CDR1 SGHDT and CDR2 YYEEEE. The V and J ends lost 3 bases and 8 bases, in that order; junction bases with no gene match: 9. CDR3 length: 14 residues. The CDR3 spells CASSSIPDRDGYTF. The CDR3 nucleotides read TGTGCCAGCAGCTCAATACCGGACAGGGACGGCTACACCTTC.

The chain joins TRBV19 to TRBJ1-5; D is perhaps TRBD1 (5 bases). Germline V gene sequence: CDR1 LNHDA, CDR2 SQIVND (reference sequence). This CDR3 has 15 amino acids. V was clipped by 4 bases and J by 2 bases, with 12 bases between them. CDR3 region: CASSRGNLGNQPQHF. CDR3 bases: TGTGCCAGTAGTAGGGGGAACTTGGGCAATCAGCCCCAGCATTTT. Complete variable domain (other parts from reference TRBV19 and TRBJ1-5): DGGITQSPKYLFRKEGQNVTLSCEQNLNHDAMYWYRQDPGQGLRLIYYSQIVNDFQKGDIAEGYSVSREKKESFPLTVTSAQKNPTAFYLCASSRGNLGNQPQHFGDGTRLSIL.

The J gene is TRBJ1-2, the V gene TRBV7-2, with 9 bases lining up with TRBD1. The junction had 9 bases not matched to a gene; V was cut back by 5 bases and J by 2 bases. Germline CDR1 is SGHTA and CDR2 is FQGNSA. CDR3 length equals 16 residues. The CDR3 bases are TGTGCCAGCAGCATGCAACAGGGGGCCGGGAACTATGGCTACACCTTC. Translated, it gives CASSMQQGAGNYGYTF.

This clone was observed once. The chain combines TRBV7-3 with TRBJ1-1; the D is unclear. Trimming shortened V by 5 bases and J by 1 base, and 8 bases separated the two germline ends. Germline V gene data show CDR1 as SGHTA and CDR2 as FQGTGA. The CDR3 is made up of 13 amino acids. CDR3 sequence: CASSPNTNTEAFF. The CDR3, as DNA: TGTGCCAGCAGCCCAAACACGAACACTGAAGCTTTCTTT.

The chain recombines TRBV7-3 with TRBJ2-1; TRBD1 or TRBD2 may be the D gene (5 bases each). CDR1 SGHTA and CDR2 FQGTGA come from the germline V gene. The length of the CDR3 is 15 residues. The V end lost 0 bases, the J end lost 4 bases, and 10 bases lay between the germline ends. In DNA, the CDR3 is TGTGCCAGCAGCTTAACCGGGACGGGGTACAATGAGCAGTTCTTC. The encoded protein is CASSLTGTGYNEQFF.

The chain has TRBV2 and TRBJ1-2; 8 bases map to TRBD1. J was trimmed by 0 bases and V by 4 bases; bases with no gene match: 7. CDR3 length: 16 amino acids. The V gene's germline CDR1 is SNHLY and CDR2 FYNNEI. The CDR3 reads CASSGTGTATNYGYTF. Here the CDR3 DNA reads TGTGCCAGCAGTGGGACAGGGACAGCCACTAACTATGGCTACACCTTC.

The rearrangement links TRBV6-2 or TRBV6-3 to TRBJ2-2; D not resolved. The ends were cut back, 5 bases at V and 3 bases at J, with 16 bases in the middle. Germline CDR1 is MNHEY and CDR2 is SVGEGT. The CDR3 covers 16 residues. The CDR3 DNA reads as TGTGCCAGCAGTCCCGGACCAGTCTTTTACACCGGGGAGCTGTTTTTT. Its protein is CASSPGPVFYTGELFF.

The CDR3 loop is CASSSSRDRLFHEQYF. In DNA, the CDR3 is TGTGCCAGCAGTTCCTCCCGAGACAGGTTGTTCCACGAGCAGTACTTC. V is TRBV27 and J is TRBJ2-7, with a weak D call TRBD1 (6 bases). CDR1 MNHEY and CDR2 SMNVEV come from the germline V gene (reference sequence). This CDR3 has 16 residues. Trimming removed 4 bases at V and 5 bases at J, with 21 bases between.

The CDR3 DNA is TGTGCCAGCAGTCCTGAGGGAGGGGAACCCTATGGCTACACCTTC. Translation gives CASSPEGGEPYGYTF. The rearrangement joins TRBV5-4 to TRBJ1-2, with a weak D call TRBD1 (5 bases). CDR1 is SGHNT, CDR2 YYREEE, per germline (reference sequence). Between the trimmed V and J ends, which lost 5 bases and 4 bases, there was a span of 18 bases. This CDR3 region has 15 residues. Filled out from reference TRBV5-4 and TRBJ1-2, the complete variable domain reads ETGVTQSPTHLIKTRGQQVTLRCSSQSGHNTVSWYQQALGQGPQFIFQYYREEENGRGNFPPRFSGLQFPNYSSELNVNALELDDSALYLCASSPEGGEPYGYTFGSGTRLTVV.

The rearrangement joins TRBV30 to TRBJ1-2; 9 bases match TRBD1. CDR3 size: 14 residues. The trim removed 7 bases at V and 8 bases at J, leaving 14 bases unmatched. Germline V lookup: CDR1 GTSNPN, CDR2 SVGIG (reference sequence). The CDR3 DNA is TGTGCCTTCCCGGGACAGGGTTCCTCGGGCGGCTACACCTTC. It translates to CAFPGQGSSGGYTF. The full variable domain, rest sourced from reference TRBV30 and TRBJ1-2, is SQTIHQWPATLVQPVGSPLSLECTVEGTSNPNLYWYRQAAGRGLQLLFYSVGIGQISSEVPQNLSASRPQDRQFILSSKKLLLSDSGFYLCAFPGQGSSGGYTFGSGTRLTVV.

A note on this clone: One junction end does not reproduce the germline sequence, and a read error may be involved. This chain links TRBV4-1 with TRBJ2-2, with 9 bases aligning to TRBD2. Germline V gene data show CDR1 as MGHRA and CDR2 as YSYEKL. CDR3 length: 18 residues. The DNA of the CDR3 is TGCGCCAGCAGCCAAGATGGGGCTAGCGGGATTCGAACCGAGGAGCTGTTTTTT. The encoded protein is CASSQDGASGIRTEELFF.

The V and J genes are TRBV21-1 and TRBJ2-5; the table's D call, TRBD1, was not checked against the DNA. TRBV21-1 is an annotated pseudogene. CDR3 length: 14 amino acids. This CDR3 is CASSKDRGLETQYF. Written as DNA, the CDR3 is TGTGCCAGCAGCAAAGACAGGGGGCTAGAGACCCAGTACTTC.

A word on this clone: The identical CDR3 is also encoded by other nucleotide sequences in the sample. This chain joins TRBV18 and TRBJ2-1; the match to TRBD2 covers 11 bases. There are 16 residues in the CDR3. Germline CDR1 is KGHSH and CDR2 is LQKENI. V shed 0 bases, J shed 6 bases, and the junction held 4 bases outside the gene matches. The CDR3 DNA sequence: TGTGCCAGCTCACCACCAACTAGCGGGGGCGGCAATGAGCAGTTCTTC. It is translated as CASSPPTSGGGNEQFF.

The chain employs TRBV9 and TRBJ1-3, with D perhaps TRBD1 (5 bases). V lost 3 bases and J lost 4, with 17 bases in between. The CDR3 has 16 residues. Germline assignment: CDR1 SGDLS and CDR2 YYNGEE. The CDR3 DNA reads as TGTGCCAGCAGCGAACATGGCGGGGCGGGCGGAAACACCATATATTTT. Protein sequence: CASSEHGGAGGNTIYF.

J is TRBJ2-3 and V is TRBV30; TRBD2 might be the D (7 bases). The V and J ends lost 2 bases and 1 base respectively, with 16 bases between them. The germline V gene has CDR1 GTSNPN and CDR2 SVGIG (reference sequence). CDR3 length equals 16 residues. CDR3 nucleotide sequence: TGTGCCTGGAGTTCGAGGTGGGAGGGGGGCACAGATACGCAGTATTTT. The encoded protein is CAWSSRWEGGTDTQYF.

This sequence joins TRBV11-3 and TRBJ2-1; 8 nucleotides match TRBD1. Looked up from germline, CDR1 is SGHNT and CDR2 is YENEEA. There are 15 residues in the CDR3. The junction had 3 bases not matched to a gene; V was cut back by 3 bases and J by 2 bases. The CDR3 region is CASSFGTGAYNEQFF. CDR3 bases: TGTGCCAGCAGCTTTGGGACAGGAGCCTACAATGAGCAGTTCTTC. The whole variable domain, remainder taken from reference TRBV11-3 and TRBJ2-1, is EAGVVQSPRYKIIEKKQPVAFWCNPISGHNTLYWYLQNLGQGPELLIRYENEEAVDDSQLPKDRFSAERLKGVDSTLKIQPAELGDSAVYLCASSFGTGAYNEQFFGPGTRLTVL.

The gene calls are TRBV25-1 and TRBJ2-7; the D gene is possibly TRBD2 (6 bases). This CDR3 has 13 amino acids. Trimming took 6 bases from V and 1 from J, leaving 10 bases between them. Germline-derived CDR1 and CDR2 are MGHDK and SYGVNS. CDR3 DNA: TGTGCCAGCAGGGCCAGCGGGTCCTACGAGCAGTACTTC. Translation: CASRASGSYEQYF.

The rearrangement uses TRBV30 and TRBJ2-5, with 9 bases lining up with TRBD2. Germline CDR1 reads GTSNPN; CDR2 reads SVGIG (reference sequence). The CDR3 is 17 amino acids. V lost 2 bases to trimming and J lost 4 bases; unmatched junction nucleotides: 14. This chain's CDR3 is CAWSYGSGRVFSETQYF. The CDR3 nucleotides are TGTGCCTGGAGTTATGGTAGCGGGAGAGTATTTTCAGAGACCCAGTACTTC.

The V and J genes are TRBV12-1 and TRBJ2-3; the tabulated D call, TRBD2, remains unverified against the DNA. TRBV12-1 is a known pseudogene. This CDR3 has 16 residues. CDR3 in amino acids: CASSLLAGTSTDTQYF. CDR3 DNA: TGTGCCAGCAGCTTATTAGCGGGGACCAGCACAGATACGCAGTATTTT.

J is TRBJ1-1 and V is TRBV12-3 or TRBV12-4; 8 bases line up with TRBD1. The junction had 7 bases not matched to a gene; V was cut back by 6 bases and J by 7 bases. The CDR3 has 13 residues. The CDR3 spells CASRPTGAIEAFF. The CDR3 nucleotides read TGTGCCAGCAGGCCGACAGGGGCGATTGAAGCTTTCTTT.

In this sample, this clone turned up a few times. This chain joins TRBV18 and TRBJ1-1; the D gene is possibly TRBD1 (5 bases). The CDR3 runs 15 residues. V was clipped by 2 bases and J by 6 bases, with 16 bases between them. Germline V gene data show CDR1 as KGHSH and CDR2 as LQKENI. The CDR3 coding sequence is TGTGCCAGCTCACCAATCCCTCAGGGAGTGGCTGAAGCTTTCTTT. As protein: CASSPIPQGVAEAFF.

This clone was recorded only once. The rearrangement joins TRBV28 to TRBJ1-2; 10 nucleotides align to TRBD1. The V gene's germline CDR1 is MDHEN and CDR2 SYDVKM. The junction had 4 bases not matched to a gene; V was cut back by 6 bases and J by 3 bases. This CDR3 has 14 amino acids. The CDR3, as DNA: TGTGCCAGCAGCAGTGGACAGGGGGACTATGGCTACACCTTC. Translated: CASSSGQGDYGYTF.

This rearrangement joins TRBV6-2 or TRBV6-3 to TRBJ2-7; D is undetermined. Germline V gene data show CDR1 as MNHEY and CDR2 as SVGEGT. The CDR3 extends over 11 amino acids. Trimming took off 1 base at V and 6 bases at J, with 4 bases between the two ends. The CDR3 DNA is TGTGCCAGCAGTTACTTTTCCGAGCAGTACTTC. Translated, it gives CASSYFSEQYF.

CDR3 region: CASLAGVVETQYF. In DNA, the CDR3 is TGTGCCAGCCTAGCGGGAGTAGTAGAGACCCAGTACTTC. The rearrangement uses TRBV2 and TRBJ2-5, with 10 nucleotides matching TRBD2. The CDR3 length is 13 residues. CDR1 is SNHLY, CDR2 FYNNEI, per germline. V shed 8 bases and J 4 bases; nucleotides not matched to a gene: 4.